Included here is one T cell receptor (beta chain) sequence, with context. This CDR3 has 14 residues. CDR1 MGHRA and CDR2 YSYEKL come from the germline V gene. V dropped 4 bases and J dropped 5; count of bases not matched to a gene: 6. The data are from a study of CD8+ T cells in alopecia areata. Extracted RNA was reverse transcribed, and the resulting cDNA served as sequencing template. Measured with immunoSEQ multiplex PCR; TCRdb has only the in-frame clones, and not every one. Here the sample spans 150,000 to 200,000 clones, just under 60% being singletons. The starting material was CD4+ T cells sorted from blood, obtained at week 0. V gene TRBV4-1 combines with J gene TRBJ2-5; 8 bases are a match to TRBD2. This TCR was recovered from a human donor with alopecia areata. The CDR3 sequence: CASSRTGGLETQYF. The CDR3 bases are TGCGCCAGCAGCCGAACGGGGGGGCTTGAGACCCAGTACTTC.